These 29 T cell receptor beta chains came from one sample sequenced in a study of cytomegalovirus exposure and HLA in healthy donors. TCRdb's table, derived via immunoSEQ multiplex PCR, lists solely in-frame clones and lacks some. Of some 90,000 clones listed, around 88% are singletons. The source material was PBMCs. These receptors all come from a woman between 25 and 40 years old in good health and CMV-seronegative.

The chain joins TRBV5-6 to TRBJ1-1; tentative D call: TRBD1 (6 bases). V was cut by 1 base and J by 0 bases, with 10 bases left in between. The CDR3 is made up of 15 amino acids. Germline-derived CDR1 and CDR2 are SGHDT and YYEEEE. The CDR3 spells CASSLRGQMNTEAFF. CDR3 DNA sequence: TGTGCCAGCAGCTTGAGAGGACAGATGAACACTGAAGCTTTCTTT.

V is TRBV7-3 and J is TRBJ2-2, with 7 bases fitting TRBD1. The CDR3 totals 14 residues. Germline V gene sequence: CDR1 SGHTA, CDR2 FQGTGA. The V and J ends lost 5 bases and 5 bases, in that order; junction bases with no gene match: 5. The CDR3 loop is CASSTTGVTGELFF. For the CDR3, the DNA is TGTGCCAGCAGCACCACAGGGGTAACCGGGGAGCTGTTTTTT.

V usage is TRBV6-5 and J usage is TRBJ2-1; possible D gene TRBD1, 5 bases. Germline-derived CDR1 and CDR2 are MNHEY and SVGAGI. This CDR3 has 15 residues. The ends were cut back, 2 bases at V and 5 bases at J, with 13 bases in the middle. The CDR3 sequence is CASSYRTGGNNEQFF. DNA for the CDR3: TGTGCCAGCAGTTACAGAACAGGTGGGAACAATGAGCAGTTCTTC.

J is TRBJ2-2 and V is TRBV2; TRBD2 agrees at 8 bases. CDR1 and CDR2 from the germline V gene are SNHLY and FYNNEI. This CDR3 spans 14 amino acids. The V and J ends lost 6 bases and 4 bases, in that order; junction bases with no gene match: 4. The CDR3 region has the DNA TGTGCCAGCAGAAGCGGGGGAGTCACCGGGGAGCTGTTTTTT. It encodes CASRSGGVTGELFF.

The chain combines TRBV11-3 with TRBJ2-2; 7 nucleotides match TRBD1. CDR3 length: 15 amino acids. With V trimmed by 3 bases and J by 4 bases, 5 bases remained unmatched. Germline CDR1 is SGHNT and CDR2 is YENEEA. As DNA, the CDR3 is TGTGCCAGCAGCTTGGGGAAGGGGGCCACCGGGGAGCTGTTTTTT. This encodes CASSLGKGATGELFF.

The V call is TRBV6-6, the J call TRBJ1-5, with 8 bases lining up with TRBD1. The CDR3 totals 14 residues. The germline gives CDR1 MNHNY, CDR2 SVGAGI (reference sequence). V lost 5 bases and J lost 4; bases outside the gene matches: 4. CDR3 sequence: CASSGQGRNQPQHF. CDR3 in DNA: TGTGCCAGCAGTGGACAGGGTCGGAATCAGCCCCAGCATTTT.

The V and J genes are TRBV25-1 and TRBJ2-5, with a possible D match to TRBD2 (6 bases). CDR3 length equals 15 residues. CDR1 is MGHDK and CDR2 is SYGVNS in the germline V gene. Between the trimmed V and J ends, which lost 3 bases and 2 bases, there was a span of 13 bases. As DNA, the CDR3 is TGTGCCAGCAGTGACCCCCGGGGGAGGCAAGAGACCCAGTACTTC. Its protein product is CASSDPRGRQETQYF.

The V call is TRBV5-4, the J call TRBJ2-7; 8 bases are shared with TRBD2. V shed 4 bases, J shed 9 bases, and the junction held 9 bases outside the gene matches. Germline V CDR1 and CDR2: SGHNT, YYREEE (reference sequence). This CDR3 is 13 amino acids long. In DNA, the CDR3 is TGTGCCAGCAGCGGGGGACTAGTAGAGGCGCAGTACTTC. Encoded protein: CASSGGLVEAQYF.

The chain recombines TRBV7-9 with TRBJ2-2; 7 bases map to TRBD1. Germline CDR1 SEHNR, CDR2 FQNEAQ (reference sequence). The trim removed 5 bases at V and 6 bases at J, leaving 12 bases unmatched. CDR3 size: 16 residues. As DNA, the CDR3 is TGTGCCAGCAGCCGCTGGGACAGATCATTATCCGGGGAGCTGTTTTTT. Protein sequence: CASSRWDRSLSGELFF.

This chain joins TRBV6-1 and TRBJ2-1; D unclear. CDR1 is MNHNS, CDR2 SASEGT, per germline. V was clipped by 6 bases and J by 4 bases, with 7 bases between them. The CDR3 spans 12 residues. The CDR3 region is CASSQVYNEQFF. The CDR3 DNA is TGTGCCAGCAGCCAGGTTTACAATGAGCAGTTCTTC.

DNA for the CDR3: TGTGCCATCAGCGGAACAGGGGGATTGATTAACACCATATATTTT. This gives the protein CAISGTGGLINTIYF. The chain recombines TRBV10-3 with TRBJ1-3; 8 positions agree with TRBD1. Germline V CDR1 and CDR2: ENHRY, SYGVKD. The CDR3 covers 15 residues. J gave up 7 bases and V 6 bases, and 11 bases lay outside the gene matches.

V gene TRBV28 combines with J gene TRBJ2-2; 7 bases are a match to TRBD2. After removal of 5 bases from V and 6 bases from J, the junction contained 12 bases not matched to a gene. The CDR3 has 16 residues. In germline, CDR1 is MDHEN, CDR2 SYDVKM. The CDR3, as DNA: TGTGCCAGCAGTCGGTTCGGCGGGAGTTGGGCCGGGGAGCTGTTTTTT. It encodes CASSRFGGSWAGELFF.

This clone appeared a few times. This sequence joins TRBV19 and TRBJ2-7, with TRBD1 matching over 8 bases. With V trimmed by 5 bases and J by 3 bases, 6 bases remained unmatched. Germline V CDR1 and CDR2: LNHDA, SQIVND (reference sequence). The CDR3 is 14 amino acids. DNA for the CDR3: TGTGCCAGTAGTCCCCGGACAGGGTTCTACGAGCAGTACTTC. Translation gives CASSPRTGFYEQYF.

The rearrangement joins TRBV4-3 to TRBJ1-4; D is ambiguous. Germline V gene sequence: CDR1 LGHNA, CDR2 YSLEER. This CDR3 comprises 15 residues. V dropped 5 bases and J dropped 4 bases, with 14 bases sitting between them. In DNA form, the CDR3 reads TGCGCCAGCAGCGACCCCGTTGGGCGTAATGAAAAACTGTTTTTT. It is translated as CASSDPVGRNEKLFF.

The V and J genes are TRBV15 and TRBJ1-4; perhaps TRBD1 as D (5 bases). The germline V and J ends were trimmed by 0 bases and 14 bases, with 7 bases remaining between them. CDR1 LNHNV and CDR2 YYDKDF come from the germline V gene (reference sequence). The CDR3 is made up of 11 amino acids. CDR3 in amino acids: CATSRDRGLFF. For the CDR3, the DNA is TGTGCCACCAGCAGAGATCGGGGGCTGTTTTTT.

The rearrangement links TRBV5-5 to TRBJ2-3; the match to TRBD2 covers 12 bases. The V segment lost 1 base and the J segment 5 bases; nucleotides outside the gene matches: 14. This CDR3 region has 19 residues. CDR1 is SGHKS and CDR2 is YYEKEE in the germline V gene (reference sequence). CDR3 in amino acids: CASSLYLAGGPVGEDTQYF. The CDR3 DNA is TGTGCCAGCAGCTTGTACCTAGCGGGGGGGCCGGTAGGGGAAGATACGCAGTATTTT.

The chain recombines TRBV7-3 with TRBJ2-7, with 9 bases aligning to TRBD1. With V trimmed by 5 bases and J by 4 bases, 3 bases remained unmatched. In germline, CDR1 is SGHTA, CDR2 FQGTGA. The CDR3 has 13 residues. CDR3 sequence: CASSAGTGYEQYF. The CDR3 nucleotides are TGTGCCAGCAGCGCCGGGACAGGGTACGAGCAGTACTTC.

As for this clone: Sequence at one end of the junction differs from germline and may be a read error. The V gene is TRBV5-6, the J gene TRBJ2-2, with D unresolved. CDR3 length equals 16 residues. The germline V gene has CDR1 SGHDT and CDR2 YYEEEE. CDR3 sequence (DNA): TGTGCCAGCACCTTGGCCCCCGCGCAAGACACCGGGGAGCTGTTTTTT. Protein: CASTLAPAQDTGELFF. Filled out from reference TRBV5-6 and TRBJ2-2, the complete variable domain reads DAGVTQSPTHLIKTRGQQVTLRCSPKSGHDTVSWYQQALGQGPQFIFQYYEEEERQRGNFPDRFSGHQFPNYSSELNVNALLLGDSALYLCASTLAPAQDTGELFFGEGSRLTVL.

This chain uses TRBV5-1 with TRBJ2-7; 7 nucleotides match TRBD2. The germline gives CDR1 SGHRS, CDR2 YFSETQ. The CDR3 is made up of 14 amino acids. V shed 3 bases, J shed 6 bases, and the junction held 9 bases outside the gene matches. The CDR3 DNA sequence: TGCGCCAGCAGCTCCTCCGGGGGGAGCCTCGAGCAGTACTTC. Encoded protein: CASSSSGGSLEQYF. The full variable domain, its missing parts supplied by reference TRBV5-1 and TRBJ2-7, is KAGVTQTPRYLIKTRGQQVTLSCSPISGHRSVSWYQQTPGQGLQFLFEYFSETQRNKGNFPGRFSGRQFSNSRSEMNVSTLELGDSALYLCASSSSGGSLEQYFGPGTRLTVT.

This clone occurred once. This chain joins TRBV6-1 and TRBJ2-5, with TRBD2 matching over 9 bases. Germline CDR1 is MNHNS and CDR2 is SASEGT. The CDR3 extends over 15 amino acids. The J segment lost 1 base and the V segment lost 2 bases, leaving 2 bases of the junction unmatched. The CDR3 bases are TGTGCCAGCAGTGAAACTAGCGGGCTCCAAGAGACCCAGTACTTC. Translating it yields CASSETSGLQETQYF.

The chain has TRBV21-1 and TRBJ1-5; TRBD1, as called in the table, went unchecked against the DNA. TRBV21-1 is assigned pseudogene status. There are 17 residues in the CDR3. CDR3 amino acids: CASSARMVGASNQPQHF. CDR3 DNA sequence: TGTGCCAGCAGCGCGAGAATGGTAGGGGCCAGCAATCAGCCCCAGCATTTT.

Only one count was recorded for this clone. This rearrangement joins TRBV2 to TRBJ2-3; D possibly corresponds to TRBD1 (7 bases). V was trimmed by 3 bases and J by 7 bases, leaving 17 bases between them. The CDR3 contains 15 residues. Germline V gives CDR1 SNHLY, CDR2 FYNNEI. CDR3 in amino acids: CASSETDPGGNTQYF. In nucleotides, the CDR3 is TGTGCCAGCAGTGAGACTGACCCAGGGGGGAATACGCAGTATTTT.

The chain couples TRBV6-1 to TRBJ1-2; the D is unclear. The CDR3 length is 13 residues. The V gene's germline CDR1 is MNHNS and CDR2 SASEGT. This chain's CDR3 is CASAESPNYGYTF. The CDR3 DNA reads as TGTGCTTCCGCAGAATCTCCTAACTATGGCTACACCTTC.

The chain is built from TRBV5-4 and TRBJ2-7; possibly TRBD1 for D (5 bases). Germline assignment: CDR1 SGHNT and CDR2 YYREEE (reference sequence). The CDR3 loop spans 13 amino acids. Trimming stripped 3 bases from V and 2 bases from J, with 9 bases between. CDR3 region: CASSSGKPYEQYF. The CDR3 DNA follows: TGTGCCAGCAGCTCAGGGAAACCCTACGAGCAGTACTTC.

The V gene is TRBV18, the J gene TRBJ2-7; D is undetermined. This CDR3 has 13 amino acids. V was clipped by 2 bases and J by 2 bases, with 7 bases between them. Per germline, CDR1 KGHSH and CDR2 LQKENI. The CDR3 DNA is TGTGCCAGCTCACCATCCGTTCCCTACGAGCAGTACTTC. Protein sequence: CASSPSVPYEQYF.

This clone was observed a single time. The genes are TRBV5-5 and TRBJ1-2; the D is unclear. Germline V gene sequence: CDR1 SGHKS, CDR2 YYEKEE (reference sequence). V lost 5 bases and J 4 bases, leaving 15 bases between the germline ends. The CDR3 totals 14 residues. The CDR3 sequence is CASRSGPRSYGYTF. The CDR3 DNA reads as TGTGCCAGCAGATCCGGCCCGAGGAGCTATGGCTACACCTTC.

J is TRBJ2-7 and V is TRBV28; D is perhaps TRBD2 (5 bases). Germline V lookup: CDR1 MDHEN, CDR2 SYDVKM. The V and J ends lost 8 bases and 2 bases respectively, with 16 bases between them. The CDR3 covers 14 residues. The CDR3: CASSLRGVAYEQYF. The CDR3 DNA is TGTGCCAGCTCCCTACGGGGTGTTGCCTACGAGCAGTACTTC.

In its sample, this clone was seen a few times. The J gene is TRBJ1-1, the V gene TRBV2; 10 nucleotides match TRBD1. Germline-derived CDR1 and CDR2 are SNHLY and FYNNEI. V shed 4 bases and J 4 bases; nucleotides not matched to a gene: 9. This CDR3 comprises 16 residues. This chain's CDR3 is CASSVSRDRGVTEAFF. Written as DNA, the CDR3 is TGTGCCAGCAGTGTTTCACGGGACAGGGGAGTCACTGAAGCTTTCTTT.

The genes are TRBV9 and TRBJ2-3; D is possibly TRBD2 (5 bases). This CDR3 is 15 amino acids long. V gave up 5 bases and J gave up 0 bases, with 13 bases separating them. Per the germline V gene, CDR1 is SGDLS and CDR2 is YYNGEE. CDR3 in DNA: TGTGCCAGCAGTTCCGGACTTTTGAGCACAGATACGCAGTATTTT. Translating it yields CASSSGLLSTDTQYF.